These T cell receptor beta chains were read from a single sample in a study of early T cells in non-severe SARS-CoV-2 infection. TCRdb used MiXCR to reprocess the 5' RACE reads, holding one entry per CDR3 protein. The sample has 59,000 or so distinct CDR3 sequences; about 12% are singletons. Sequencing used whole blood, obtained at baseline. These receptors were obtained from an adult who was a healthcare worker with PCR-confirmed SARS-CoV-2 infection or an uninfected control (not recorded which). Each CDR3 is given with its conserved first and last residue. The order of the fields is clone size, V gene, D gene, CDR3 protein. The D gene is left open where the match is weak. Rows may omit the clone size; those that give it use once, few, many or a size class.

clone size: .
V gene: TRBV10-3
D gene: .
CDR3 protein: CAISEANYNEQFF

clone size: many
V gene: TRBV28
D gene: TRBD2
CDR3 protein: CASSLTREGPPEQYF

clone size: few
V gene: TRBV20-1
D gene: .
CDR3 protein: CSASGNTGELFF

clone size: many
V gene: TRBV19
D gene: .
CDR3 protein: CASSKAGMRTDTQYF

clone size: .
V gene: TRBV12-3/TRBV12-4
D gene: .
CDR3 protein: CASSLSRGSVVGEKLFF

clone size: few
V gene: TRBV11-2
D gene: TRBD2
CDR3 protein: CASSPQETSGRAITGELFF

clone size: many
V gene: TRBV7-2
D gene: .
CDR3 protein: CASSLKGNEQYF

clone size: .
V gene: TRBV9
D gene: .
CDR3 protein: CASSVAPLWDEQFF

clone size: .
V gene: TRBV12-3/TRBV12-4
D gene: .
CDR3 protein: CASSHPGGEQYF

clone size: few
V gene: TRBV10-3
D gene: TRBD1
CDR3 protein: CATNLQGARRHGYTF

clone size: .
V gene: TRBV6-2/TRBV6-3
D gene: .
CDR3 protein: CASSPDVVHEQYF

clone size: .
V gene: TRBV10-3
D gene: .
CDR3 protein: CAIRETDLHTGTQYF

clone size: few
V gene: TRBV29-1
D gene: .
CDR3 protein: CSVGDRFSYNEQFF

clone size: .
V gene: TRBV3-1
D gene: .
CDR3 protein: CASSQDGGRSNQPQHF

clone size: .
V gene: TRBV20-1
D gene: TRBD1
CDR3 protein: CSARSRDRLNEKLFF